These 21 T cell receptor beta chains were all obtained from the same sample, sequenced in a study of blood T cell repertoires in COVID-19. Libraries were prepared by immunoSEQ multiplex PCR; TCRdb keeps only in-frame clonotypes and omits some of them. The sample includes about 14,000 clones, around 78% of them seen just once. The sample was peripheral blood. Every receptor here comes from a man in his 70s with acute or convalescent COVID-19.

This chain connects TRBV7-9 to TRBJ1-5, with a weak D call TRBD1 (5 bases). V was shortened by 5 bases and J by 5 bases, with 10 bases between the two germline ends. This CDR3 has 13 amino acids. The germline CDR1 and CDR2 sequences are SEHNR and FQNEAQ (reference sequence). The CDR3 loop reads CASSRTSDQPQHF. The DNA for the CDR3 is TGTGCCAGCAGCCGGACATCGGATCAGCCCCAGCATTTT.

This chain connects TRBV14 to TRBJ1-1, with TRBD1 as a possible D gene (5 bases). The germline V and J ends were trimmed by 0 bases and 6 bases, with 8 bases remaining between them. This CDR3 has 13 residues. Germline V gene lookup returns CDR1 SGHDN and CDR2 FVKESK. Here the CDR3 DNA reads TGTGCCAGCAGCCAAGACAGGGAGGCTGAAGCTTTCTTT. As protein: CASSQDREAEAFF.

The rearrangement links TRBV6-2 or TRBV6-3 to TRBJ1-2; TRBD1 agrees at 10 bases. The V gene's germline CDR1 is MNHEY and CDR2 SVGEGT. The CDR3 is 15 residues long. V dropped 5 bases and J dropped 2; count of bases not matched to a gene: 5. CDR3 sequence reads: CASSPPDRGNYGYTF. The CDR3 DNA is TGTGCCAGCAGTCCACCGGACAGGGGGAACTATGGCTACACCTTC.

This rearrangement joins TRBV2 to TRBJ2-5, with 15 nucleotides matching TRBD2. The junction had 3 bases not matched to a gene; V was cut back by 6 bases and J by 4 bases. This CDR3 region has 15 residues. The V gene's germline CDR1 is SNHLY and CDR2 FYNNEI. The CDR3: CASRWGLAGGETQYF. In DNA form, the CDR3 reads TGTGCCAGCAGGTGGGGACTAGCGGGAGGAGAGACCCAGTACTTC.

The gene calls are TRBV20-1 and TRBJ1-2; D gene unclear. Trimming left V 7 bases short and J 8 bases short, with 11 bases between. CDR1 and CDR2 (germline): DFQATT, SNEGSKA (reference sequence). This CDR3 comprises 10 residues. CDR3 sequence reads: CSVWGDGYTF. The CDR3 DNA reads TGCAGTGTGTGGGGAGACGGCTACACCTTC.

This clone was picked up one time. The chain links TRBV18 to TRBJ1-5, with a possible D match to TRBD1 (5 bases). The germline gives CDR1 KGHSH, CDR2 LQKENI. This CDR3 contains 13 residues. The V end lost 3 bases, the J end lost 5 bases, and 8 bases lay between the germline ends. The CDR3 coding sequence is TGTGCCAGCTCACCGACAGCTGATCAGCCCCAGCATTTT. Its translation: CASSPTADQPQHF.

A single count supports this clone. The chain couples TRBV2 to TRBJ2-7; no clear D. Germline lookup yields CDR1 SNHLY and CDR2 FYNNEI. The CDR3 spans 13 residues. The germline V and J ends were trimmed by 4 bases and 4 bases, with 11 bases remaining between them. The CDR3 DNA sequence: TGTGCCAGCAGTGGTTCTAGTCGATACGAGCAGTACTTC. Its protein product is CASSGSSRYEQYF.

V gene TRBV7-6 combines with J gene TRBJ1-2; 7 nucleotides agree with TRBD1. The CDR3 has 14 residues. Losses at the gene ends were 5 bases for V and 5 bases for J; bases not matched to a gene: 8. Germline CDR1 SGHVS, CDR2 FNYEAQ. DNA of the CDR3: TGTGCCAGCAGCCGGGACAGAGGGGCTTATGGCTACACCTTC. As protein: CASSRDRGAYGYTF.

The chain joins TRBV29-1 to TRBJ1-2; D is ambiguous. V was clipped by 6 bases and J by 8 bases, with 22 bases between them. Germline CDR1 SQVTM, CDR2 ANQGSEA. The CDR3 contains 14 residues. The CDR3 sequence: CSVRTQSDSGGYTF. CDR3 DNA sequence: TGCAGCGTCAGGACTCAGAGTGACTCTGGCGGCTACACCTTC.

This chain joins TRBV3-1 (or the pseudogene TRBV3-2) and TRBJ2-1, with a tentative D call TRBD1 (6 bases). The V gene lost 4 bases and the J gene lost 4 bases, with 14 bases spanning the gap. The CDR3 sequence is 15 residues long. Per germline, CDR1 LGHDT and CDR2 YNNKEL (reference sequence). Written as DNA, the CDR3 is TGTGCCAGCAGCCCGCCGGGACAAACTTACAATGAGCAGTTCTTC. Its protein product is CASSPPGQTYNEQFF.

V and J are TRBV3-1 (or the pseudogene TRBV3-2) and TRBJ2-7; 7 bases align to TRBD1. Trimming cost V 4 bases and J 6 bases; bases outside gene matches: 15. Germline CDR1 LGHDT, CDR2 YNNKEL (reference sequence). The CDR3 runs 16 residues. The CDR3 loop is CASSPQVGQVLGEQYF. In nucleotides, the CDR3 is TGTGCCAGCAGCCCACAAGTTGGACAGGTCCTTGGCGAGCAGTACTTC.

The chain recombines TRBV5-1 with TRBJ2-5; possibly TRBD2 for D (6 bases). The germline V gene has CDR1 SGHRS and CDR2 YFSETQ. V was cut by 4 bases and J by 5 bases, with 12 bases left in between. This CDR3 contains 13 residues. The CDR3: CASSGGKGETQYF. The CDR3, as DNA: TGCGCCAGCAGCGGGGGGAAGGGGGAGACCCAGTACTTC. Complete variable domain (other parts from reference TRBV5-1 and TRBJ2-5): KAGVTQTPRYLIKTRGQQVTLSCSPISGHRSVSWYQQTPGQGLQFLFEYFSETQRNKGNFPGRFSGRQFSNSRSEMNVSTLELGDSALYLCASSGGKGETQYFGPGTRLLVL.

This clone appeared once. The rearrangement uses TRBV6-5 and TRBJ1-1; D is uncertain. CDR1 is MNHEY and CDR2 is SVGAGI in the germline V gene. Trimming shortened V by 5 bases and J by 4 bases, and 14 bases separated the two germline ends. CDR3 length equals 14 residues. The CDR3 region is CASSPTWRSTEAFF. The CDR3 DNA follows: TGTGCCAGCAGTCCCACATGGAGGAGCACTGAAGCTTTCTTT.

In its sample, this clone was seen a few times. The CDR3 loop is CASSPKPPQGPSVEDTQYF. In DNA, the CDR3 is TGTGCCAGCAGTCCGAAACCACCACAGGGGCCGTCCGTCGAAGATACGCAGTATTTT. The rearrangement uses TRBV27 and TRBJ2-3; 7 bases agree with TRBD1. V trimming: 5 bases; J trimming: 5 bases; junction bases outside the gene matches: 22. The CDR3 has 19 amino acids. From germline, CDR1 is MNHEY and CDR2 SMNVEV (reference sequence).

This clone has just a few counts. The chain is built from TRBV4-3 and TRBJ2-7, with D possibly TRBD2 on 6 matching bases. The CDR3 extends over 15 amino acids. V gave up 0 bases and J gave up 1 base, with 10 bases separating them. CDR1 and CDR2 from the germline V gene are LGHNA and YSLEER. The CDR3 nucleotides are TGCGCCAGCAGCCAAGAGTCTAGCGCTTCCTACGAGCAGTACTTC. Amino acids: CASSQESSASYEQYF.

V gene TRBV27 combines with J gene TRBJ1-1; 11 nucleotides line up with TRBD1. With V trimmed by 7 bases and J by 3 bases, 13 bases remained unmatched. In germline, CDR1 is MNHEY, CDR2 SMNVEV (reference sequence). The CDR3 runs 17 residues. CDR3 amino acids: CASKNPGTGGADTEAFF. CDR3 in DNA: TGTGCCAGCAAAAATCCCGGGACAGGGGGGGCGGACACTGAAGCTTTCTTT.

This clone was detected a few times. The rearrangement uses TRBV18 and TRBJ1-5; 8 bases line up with TRBD1. Germline CDR1 and CDR2: KGHSH and LQKENI. This CDR3 comprises 15 residues. The trim removed 3 bases at V and 7 bases at J, leaving 8 bases unmatched. In DNA form, the CDR3 reads TGTGCCAGCTCACCGGAAGGACAGGGAGGACAGCCCCAGCATTTT. Its translation: CASSPEGQGGQPQHF.

This chain connects TRBV6-2 or TRBV6-3 to TRBJ2-7; D gene ambiguous. The CDR3 contains 12 residues. The germline V gene encodes CDR1 MNHEY and CDR2 SVGEGT. Trimming took 5 bases from V and 3 from J, leaving 8 bases between them. CDR3 protein: CASSKLRYEQYF. In nucleotides, the CDR3 is TGTGCCAGCAGTAAACTCCGCTACGAGCAGTACTTC.

The J gene is TRBJ1-1, the V gene TRBV30, with a tentative D call TRBD1 (5 bases). There are 13 residues in the CDR3. V was clipped by 3 bases and J by 1 base, with 9 bases between them. Germline V gene sequence: CDR1 GTSNPN, CDR2 SVGIG (reference sequence). CDR3 in amino acids: CAWSPDRNTEAFF. CDR3 DNA: TGTGCCTGGAGCCCTGACAGGAACACTGAAGCTTTCTTT. Combining the CDR3 with reference TRBV30 and TRBJ1-1 gives the whole variable domain SQTIHQWPATLVQPVGSPLSLECTVEGTSNPNLYWYRQAAGRGLQLLFYSVGIGQISSEVPQNLSASRPQDRQFILSSKKLLLSDSGFYLCAWSPDRNTEAFFGQGTRLTVV.

CDR3 DNA: TGTGCCAGCAGGCGGCGGGGGGGTCAAGAGACCCAGTACTTC. Protein sequence: CASRRRGGQETQYF. V and J are TRBV7-8 and TRBJ2-5; 9 bases map to TRBD2. V dropped 6 bases and J dropped 2; count of bases not matched to a gene: 4. This CDR3 is built from 14 residues. Germline values: CDR1 SGHVS, CDR2 FQNEAQ. Complete variable domain (other parts from reference TRBV7-8 and TRBJ2-5): GAGVSQSPRYKVAKRGQDVALRCDPISGHVSLFWYQQALGQGPEFLTYFQNEAQLDKSGLPSDRFFAERPEGSVSTLKIQRTQQEDSAVYLCASRRRGGQETQYFGPGTRLLVL.

The J gene is TRBJ2-1, the V gene TRBV2; D unresolved. This CDR3 has 13 residues. Germline CDR1 is SNHLY and CDR2 is FYNNEI. V lost 3 bases and J lost 10, with 13 bases in between. CDR3 sequence: CASSDYLKREQFF. The CDR3 nucleotides are TGTGCCAGCAGTGACTACCTGAAACGGGAGCAGTTCTTC.